The 25 T cell receptor beta chains listed next were all sequenced from one sample in a study of cytomegalovirus exposure and HLA in healthy donors. The repertoire was sequenced with immunoSEQ multiplex PCR; TCRdb's copy has only in-frame clones and lacks some. The repertoire consists of 260,000 or so clones, with 85% to 90% occurring once and the leading ten covering 2.5% to 3%. Sequencing input: PBMCs. These receptors all stem from a man aged 18 to 35 in good health and CMV-seronegative.

The V and J genes are TRBV14 and TRBJ1-1; D gene unclear. V was clipped by 0 bases and J by 6 bases, with 11 bases between them. This CDR3 comprises 14 residues. Germline-derived CDR1 and CDR2 are SGHDN and FVKESK. The CDR3 sequence is CASSQDTSLSEAFF. CDR3 DNA: TGTGCCAGCAGCCAAGATACGAGCCTCTCTGAAGCTTTCTTT.

There are a few counts of this clone. The rearrangement joins TRBV7-6 to TRBJ1-5; D possibly corresponds to TRBD1 (5 bases). Germline loops: CDR1 SGHVS, CDR2 FNYEAQ. V was pared by 5 bases and J by 7 bases, with 9 bases between. The CDR3 has 12 residues. The CDR3, as DNA: TGTGCCAGCAGCGGCGGGGGGCAGCCCCAGCATTTT. Translation gives CASSGGGQPQHF. Full variable domain (remainder filled in from reference TRBV7-6 and TRBJ1-5): GAGVSQSPRYKVTKRGQDVALRCDPISGHVSLYWYRQALGQGPEFLTYFNYEAQQDKSGLPNDRFSAERPEGSISTLTIQRTEQRDSAMYRCASSGGGQPQHFGDGTRLSIL.

The rearrangement links TRBV2 to TRBJ1-5; 8 positions agree with TRBD1. J was trimmed by 6 bases and V by 8 bases; bases with no gene match: 9. Germline V gene sequence: CDR1 SNHLY, CDR2 FYNNEI. There are 14 residues in the CDR3. The CDR3 DNA reads TGTGCCAGCTCCGGACAGGGCCAGAGTCAGCCCCAGCATTTT. This translates into CASSGQGQSQPQHF.

The table lists this clone with a count of one. The V call is TRBV7-9, the J call TRBJ2-7; the D gene is possibly TRBD1 (6 bases). Between the trimmed V and J ends, which lost 5 bases and 3 bases, there was a span of 14 bases. Germline values: CDR1 SEHNR, CDR2 FQNEAQ (reference sequence). CDR3 length: 14 amino acids. In nucleotides, the CDR3 is TGTGCCAGCAGCCCACAGGACAGTTTCTACGAGCAGTACTTC. Its translation: CASSPQDSFYEQYF. Supplemented by reference TRBV7-9 and TRBJ2-7, the full variable domain reads DTGVSQNPRHKITKRGQNVTFRCDPISEHNRLYWYRQTLGQGPEFLTYFQNEAQLEKSRLLSDRFSAERPKGSFSTLEIQRTEQGDSAMYLCASSPQDSFYEQYFGPGTRLTVT.

The chain couples TRBV6-4 to TRBJ2-7, with TRBD2 matching 7 bases. Trimming at V came to 4 bases and at J to 6 bases, leaving 6 bases not matched to a gene. CDR1 and CDR2 (germline): MRHNA, SNTAGT. The CDR3 totals 13 residues. Written as DNA, the CDR3 is TGTGCCAGCAGTGTGGGCCCTAGCGGCGAGCAGTACTTC. This encodes CASSVGPSGEQYF.

The chain joins TRBV10-3 to TRBJ2-7; 7 bases align to TRBD2. Germline-derived CDR1 and CDR2 are ENHRY and SYGVKD. This CDR3 contains 12 residues. Trimming took 8 bases from V and 7 from J; bases not matched to a gene: 8. The CDR3 sequence: CAIGAGAWEQYF. In DNA, the CDR3 is TGTGCCATCGGGGCGGGAGCATGGGAGCAGTACTTC.

This sequence joins TRBV7-9 and TRBJ2-7; TRBD1 matches at 7 bases. CDR1 is SEHNR, CDR2 FQNEAQ, per germline (reference sequence). V shed 5 bases and J 3 bases; nucleotides not matched to a gene: 13. The CDR3 has 16 residues. The DNA of the CDR3 is TGTGCCAGCAGCCCCGCTGGGGTGACAGGGTACTACGAGCAGTACTTC. Translated, it gives CASSPAGVTGYYEQYF. Full variable domain (remainder filled in from reference TRBV7-9 and TRBJ2-7): DTGVSQNPRHKITKRGQNVTFRCDPISEHNRLYWYRQTLGQGPEFLTYFQNEAQLEKSRLLSDRFSAERPKGSFSTLEIQRTEQGDSAMYLCASSPAGVTGYYEQYFGPGTRLTVT.

The rearrangement links TRBV18 to TRBJ2-3; D may be TRBD1 (5 bases). This CDR3 is 14 amino acids long. Between the trimmed V and J ends, which lost 3 bases and 0 bases, there was a span of 7 bases. Germline loops: CDR1 KGHSH, CDR2 LQKENI. The CDR3 spells CASSPQGSTDTQYF. The CDR3 nucleotides read TGTGCCAGCTCACCCCAGGGTAGCACAGATACGCAGTATTTT.

V usage is TRBV5-6 and J usage is TRBJ1-4; D unresolved. The V end was cut by 0 bases, the J end by 5 bases, with 11 bases between. Germline V gene data show CDR1 as SGHDT and CDR2 as YYEEEE. CDR3 length equals 15 residues. Here the CDR3 DNA reads TGTGCCAGCAGCTTGGGCGGACTTAAAAATGAAAAACTGTTTTTT. Translated, it gives CASSLGGLKNEKLFF.

This chain joins TRBV7-2 and TRBJ2-7; D may be TRBD2 (5 bases). The germline V gene has CDR1 SGHTA and CDR2 FQGNSA. This CDR3 comprises 14 residues. Trimming left V 6 bases short and J 2 bases short, with 14 bases between. CDR3 in amino acids: CASSRGRPPYEQYF. CDR3 in DNA: TGTGCCAGCAGTCGAGGGCGGCCCCCCTACGAGCAGTACTTC.

The chain is built from TRBV7-9 and TRBJ1-1, with D possibly TRBD1 on 5 matching bases. The germline V and J ends were trimmed by 6 bases and 2 bases, with 13 bases remaining between them. The germline CDR1 and CDR2 sequences are SEHNR and FQNEAQ (reference sequence). The CDR3 runs to 14 residues. CDR3: CASSQAGVNTEAFF. DNA of the CDR3: TGTGCCAGCAGTCAAGCGGGGGTCAACACTGAAGCTTTCTTT.

The chain combines TRBV14 with TRBJ1-6, with D maybe TRBD1 (5 bases). The CDR3 contains 19 residues. Trimming pared 5 bases from V and 2 bases from J, leaving 22 bases between. CDR1 is SGHDN and CDR2 is FVKESK in the germline V gene. For the CDR3, the DNA is TGTGCCAGCAGCTCTAAAAGTTATCGGGGGGGGACCTATAATTCACCCCTCCACTTT. Encoded protein: CASSSKSYRGGTYNSPLHF. Variable domain in full (rest from reference TRBV14 and TRBJ1-6): EAGVTQFPSHSVIEKGQTVTLRCDPISGHDNLYWYRRVMGKEIKFLLHFVKESKQDESGMPNNRFLAERTGGTYSTLKVQPAELEDSGVYFCASSSKSYRGGTYNSPLHFGNGTRLTVT.

In its sample, this clone was seen once. CDR3: CASSLGTGFEQYF. The CDR3 DNA reads as TGTGCCAGCAGTTTAGGAACAGGATTCGAGCAGTACTTC. This chain connects TRBV28 to TRBJ2-7, with D tentatively TRBD1 (5 bases). The ends were cut back, 2 bases at V and 6 bases at J, with 11 bases in the middle. This CDR3 spans 13 amino acids. The germline gives CDR1 MDHEN, CDR2 SYDVKM.

The V call is TRBV5-6, the J call TRBJ2-3, with 8 bases matching TRBD2. The CDR3 is made up of 15 amino acids. From germline, CDR1 is SGHDT and CDR2 YYEEEE. The junction had 5 bases not matched to a gene; V was cut back by 1 base and J by 4 bases. CDR3: CASSLRTGGPDTQYF. The CDR3 region has the DNA TGTGCCAGCAGCTTGAGGACGGGGGGGCCAGATACGCAGTATTTT.

The chain uses TRBV5-6 and TRBJ2-7; 7 nucleotides align to TRBD1. The germline gives CDR1 SGHDT, CDR2 YYEEEE. V gave up 3 bases and J gave up 2 bases; unmatched junction bases: 11. The CDR3 extends over 16 amino acids. The CDR3 loop is CASSSSLDRLTYEQYF. The CDR3 DNA reads as TGTGCCAGCAGCTCTTCCTTGGACAGGCTCACCTACGAGCAGTACTTC.

This chain connects TRBV2 to TRBJ2-3; D gene unclear. This CDR3 has 13 amino acids. Trimming took 10 bases from V and 4 from J, leaving 15 bases between them. In germline, CDR1 is SNHLY, CDR2 FYNNEI. The CDR3 spells CATNNRGPDTQYF. CDR3 nucleotides: TGTGCCACCAACAACCGTGGCCCAGATACGCAGTATTTT.

V and J are TRBV4-1 and TRBJ2-1; the D gene is possibly TRBD2 (7 bases). Germline lookup yields CDR1 MGHRA and CDR2 YSYEKL. V gave up 2 bases and J gave up 3 bases, with 14 bases separating them. This CDR3 comprises 16 residues. The CDR3 DNA reads TGCGCCAGCAGCCAATCGGAAGCGGGACACTACAATGAGCAGTTCTTC. Translated: CASSQSEAGHYNEQFF.

A few counts support this clone. This rearrangement joins TRBV2 to TRBJ2-7; no clear D gene. Per the germline V gene, CDR1 is SNHLY and CDR2 is FYNNEI. The CDR3 length is 11 residues. V dropped 6 bases and J dropped 5 bases, with 8 bases sitting between them. Here the CDR3 DNA reads TGTGCCAGCAGGATAGGAGACGAGCAGTACTTC. It specifies CASRIGDEQYF.

V is TRBV18 and J is TRBJ1-1, with D unclear. The CDR3 spans 14 residues. Trimming removed 5 bases at V and 0 bases at J, with 10 bases between. The germline V gene encodes CDR1 KGHSH and CDR2 LQKENI. Here the CDR3 DNA reads TGTGCCAGCTCAGAACGGGTTTTGAACACTGAAGCTTTCTTT. The encoded protein is CASSERVLNTEAFF.

This CDR3 reads CASSAGEQGLYYEQYF. The CDR3 bases are TGCGCCAGCAGTGCAGGGGAGCAGGGCCTTTACTACGAGCAGTACTTC. The V call is TRBV10-2, the J call TRBJ2-7; TRBD1 is a possible D gene (6 bases). The CDR3 consists of 16 residues. V shed 4 bases and J shed 3 bases, with 19 bases lying between them. Germline-derived CDR1 and CDR2 are WSHSY and SAAADI.

The V call is TRBV28, the J call TRBJ2-1, with D tentatively TRBD2 (5 bases). Germline CDR1 reads MDHEN; CDR2 reads SYDVKM. This CDR3 contains 13 residues. Trimming removed 2 bases from V and 7 bases from J, with 9 bases in between. CDR3 residues: CASSLEGTNEQFF. The CDR3, as DNA: TGTGCCAGCAGTTTAGAGGGAACAAATGAGCAGTTCTTC.

V is TRBV28 and J is TRBJ1-1, with D possibly matching TRBD1 (6 bases). Germline V lookup: CDR1 MDHEN, CDR2 SYDVKM. This CDR3 contains 14 residues. Trimming cost V 11 bases and J 0 bases, with 16 bases left between them. The CDR3 region is CASQPTGMNTEAFF. The CDR3 bases are TGTGCCTCCCAGCCGACAGGCATGAACACTGAAGCTTTCTTT.

The CDR3: CASSQGGGSHYGYTF. CDR3 DNA: TGCGCCAGCAGCCAAGGAGGTGGCAGTCACTATGGCTACACCTTC. The chain joins TRBV4-3 to TRBJ1-2; D remains unclear. V was trimmed by 1 base and J by 3 bases, leaving 12 bases between them. The CDR3 sequence is 15 residues long. Germline V lookup: CDR1 LGHNA, CDR2 YSLEER.

The chain recombines TRBV27 with TRBJ1-2; TRBD1 might be the D (5 bases). Per germline, CDR1 MNHEY and CDR2 SMNVEV (reference sequence). The CDR3 length is 13 residues. Trimming took off 2 bases at V and 4 bases at J, with 8 bases between the two ends. CDR3 in amino acids: CASSLDSVYGYTF. In nucleotides, the CDR3 is TGTGCCAGCAGTTTAGACAGTGTCTATGGCTACACCTTC.

The chain couples TRBV25-1 to TRBJ2-5; D gene ambiguous. The V end was cut by 4 bases, the J end by 1 base, with 4 bases between. Germline assignment: CDR1 MGHDK and CDR2 SYGVNS. The CDR3 runs to 12 residues. The CDR3 here is CASSVLQETQYF. The CDR3 nucleotides are TGTGCCAGCAGTGTCCTCCAAGAGACCCAGTACTTC.